A selection of T cell receptor beta chains follows, all from one sample in a study of T-cell reconstitution after alpha-beta-depleted transplantation in children. One entry per CDR3 protein results from TCRdb running MiXCR on the PCR reads. This sample has roughly 200,000 distinct CDR3 sequences, with over 5.5% found just once. Sequencing was performed on PBMCs from the stem cell graft donor, taken from the stem cell graft. These receptors were taken from a human donor who donated a stem cell graft to a child with Wiskott-Aldrich syndrome. CDR3s include the opening cysteine and the closing phenylalanine or tryptophan. A D gene is named only where the DNA matches it firmly. Sizes are listed as once, few, many or a size class.

>TRBJ2-7|TRBD1|many|TRBV15
TGTGCCACCAGCAGAGATTGGCCGGGACAGGGGGCATCCTACGAGCAGTACTTC
CATSRDWPGQGASYEQYF
>TRBJ2-7|TRBD2|few|TRBV7-8
TGTGCCAGCAGCTTAGCACTAGCGGGCGTTTCCTACGAGCAGTACTTC
CASSLALAGVSYEQYF
>TRBJ2-1|TRBD2|many|TRBV7-9
TGTGCCAGCAGCTTAGGTGTAGCGGGAGACGGGCATGAGCAGTTCTTC
CASSLGVAGDGHEQFF
>TRBJ2-2|TRBD1|many|TRBV10-3
TGTGCCATCAGTGAGGCGGGACAGGACACCGGGGAGCTGTTTTTT
CAISEAGQDTGELFF
>TRBJ2-3|TRBD1|many|TRBV5-1
TGCGCCAGCAGCCTCCGGGACAGGGTTGGAGATACGCAGTATTTT
CASSLRDRVGDTQYF
>TRBJ1-1|-|many|TRBV29-1
TGCAGCGTTGACCCACACGAAGCTTTCTTT
CSVDPHEAFF
>TRBJ1-2|-|many|TRBV12-3/TRBV12-4
TGTGCCAGCAGTTTAGGGGCCCTACTTGGATATGGCTACACCTTC
CASSLGALLGYGYTF
>TRBJ1-1|-|few|TRBV6-5
TGTGCCAGCAGTTACCTTACAGGAAATGAAGCTTTCTTT
CASSYLTGNEAFF
>TRBJ1-4|TRBD1|few|TRBV27
TGTGCCAGCAGTCCGCCTAGGGGATCAGGGGGCGATGAAAAACTGTTTTTT
CASSPPRGSGGDEKLFF
>TRBJ1-1|-|few|TRBV11-2
TGTGCCAGCAGCTTGAATCAGGGGAACACTGAAGCTTTCTTT
CASSLNQGNTEAFF